This record looks at one T cell receptor (beta chain) sequence and its context. This record comes from a study of blood T cell repertoires in COVID-19. This CDR3 spans 15 amino acids. With V trimmed by 5 bases and J by 2 bases, 6 bases remained unmatched. Germline loops: CDR1 SGHTA, CDR2 FQGTGA. Only in-frame clones appear in the TCRdb table, and some are missing; sequencing was by immunoSEQ multiplex PCR. The table includes around 230,000 clones, approximately 91% detected once. V is TRBV7-3 and J is TRBJ2-7; TRBD1 matches at 10 bases. The sample taken for sequencing was peripheral blood. The clonotype comes from a middle-aged man with acute or convalescent COVID-19. The CDR3 DNA reads as TGTGCCAGCAGCCCCGGGGGGACAGGGGCCTACGAGCAGTACTTC. Translating it yields CASSPGGTGAYEQYF.